A single sample is the source of the 5 T cell receptor beta chains below, sequenced in a study of technical replicates of blood from several donors. Data came from immunoSEQ multiplex PCR; TCRdb stores just in-frame clones and leaves some out. The table shows 85,000 to 90,000 clones, with 92% occurring only once. The specimen was T cells isolated from PBMCs. The source of these receptors is a human donor in good health.

The J gene is TRBJ2-6, the V gene TRBV10-3; perhaps TRBD2 as D (5 bases). The CDR3 has 21 amino acids. Germline CDR1 reads ENHRY; CDR2 reads SYGVKD. V dropped 6 bases and J dropped 0 bases, with 27 bases sitting between them. The CDR3, as DNA: TGTGCCATCAGCGACCGGTACGGCGCGAGGGCCGGATACTCTGGGGCCAACGTCCTGACTTTC. Protein product: CAISDRYGARAGYSGANVLTF.

The gene calls are TRBV25-1 and TRBJ1-1; TRBD1 might be the D (5 bases). Germline values: CDR1 MGHDK, CDR2 SYGVNS. The CDR3 consists of 17 residues. V dropped 0 bases and J dropped 0 bases, with 14 bases sitting between them. In DNA, the CDR3 is TGTGCCAGCAGTGAATACGGGGGTGGTCAGATGAACACTGAAGCTTTCTTT. It specifies CASSEYGGGQMNTEAFF.

The rearrangement uses TRBV6-1 and TRBJ2-5; the D gene is possibly TRBD2 (6 bases). Germline V CDR1 and CDR2: MNHNS, SASEGT. There are 15 residues in the CDR3. V was shortened by 2 bases and J by 5 bases, with 15 bases between the two germline ends. The CDR3 region is CASSESGISGETQYF. CDR3 coding DNA: TGTGCCAGCAGTGAAAGTGGCATCAGCGGGGAGACCCAGTACTTC.

The chain links TRBV14 to TRBJ1-5; D is perhaps TRBD1 (5 bases). The germline V and J ends were trimmed by 3 bases and 2 bases, with 8 bases remaining between them. This CDR3 spans 14 amino acids. Germline loops: CDR1 SGHDN, CDR2 FVKESK. The CDR3 coding sequence is TGTGCCAGCAGCCACCAGGGCGGCAATCAGCCCCAGCATTTT. Protein: CASSHQGGNQPQHF.

The V and J genes are TRBV7-8 and TRBJ1-2; no clear D gene. There are 13 residues in the CDR3. The germline CDR1 and CDR2 sequences are SGHVS and FQNEAQ. Between the trimmed V and J ends, which lost 8 bases and 2 bases, there was a span of 12 bases. CDR3 sequence (DNA): TGTGCCAGCGCGAGTCGGGAAAACTATGGCTACACCTTC. Translated, it gives CASASRENYGYTF.